This T cell receptor beta chain was profiled in a study of T cells in Graves' hyperthyroidism and ophthalmopathy. Researchers amplified the TCR beta CDR3 regions from RNA transcripts. The study used the HTBI primer set for a first-round RT-PCR of the TCR CDR3. TCRdb re-analysed the multiplex PCR reads in MiXCR, keeping a single row per CDR3 protein. Among about 290,000 distinct CDR3 sequences listed, roughly 13% were seen once. Diagnosis rested on symptoms, serum thyroxine and TRAb, thyroid ultrasound, and orbital computed tomography. This clonotype was recorded many times. The CDR3 covers 14 residues. V lost 6 bases, J lost 4 bases, and 14 bases lay in between. The germline CDR1 and CDR2 sequences are MNHNS and SASEGT.

The source material was blood. The chain uses TRBV6-1 and TRBJ2-3, with D perhaps matching TRBD1 or TRBD2 (5 bases each). The TCR sequence derives from a woman between 35 and 50 years old with Graves' hyperthyroidism. The CDR3 DNA follows: TGTGCCAGCAGCCGAGGGGCGGGTTCAGATACGCAGTATTTT. Translation gives CASSRGAGSDTQYF.